This TCR beta chain derives from a study of blood T cell repertoires in COVID-19. Study background: The samples span acute and convalescent COVID-19 from the United States, Italy and Spain. PBMCs, B-cell-depleted T cells, or T cells provided the cDNA or gDNA that made up the material.

CDR1 is DFQATT, CDR2 SNEGSKA, per germline (reference sequence). The CDR3 runs to 15 residues. The V segment lost 3 bases and the J segment 6 bases; nucleotides outside the gene matches: 5. The authors' processing: Reference gene primer amplification gave estimated nucleated cell counts. The assay was immunoSEQ multiplex PCR, and TCRdb's table has in-frame clones only and misses some. That table supplies the V and J calls and clone size; D and trimming were determined from the DNA. The sample carries about 70,000 clones, under 80% recorded once. The chain is built from TRBV20-1 and TRBJ1-6, with 10 bases lining up with TRBD1. The specimen sequenced was peripheral blood. This TCR derives from a human donor in a cohort sampled during active COVID-19. The DNA for the CDR3 is TGCAGTGCTAGTCCGACAGGGGGCCCTAATTCACCCCTCCACTTT. This encodes CSASPTGGPNSPLHF.